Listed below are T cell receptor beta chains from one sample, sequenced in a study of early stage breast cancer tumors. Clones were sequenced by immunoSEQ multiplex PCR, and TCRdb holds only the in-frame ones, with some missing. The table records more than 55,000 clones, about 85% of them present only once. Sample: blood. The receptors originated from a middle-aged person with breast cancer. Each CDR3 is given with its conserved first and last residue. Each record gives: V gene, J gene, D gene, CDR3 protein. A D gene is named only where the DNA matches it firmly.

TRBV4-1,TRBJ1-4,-,CASSQHGSNEKLFF
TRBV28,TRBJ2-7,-,CASSWTDIPYEQYF
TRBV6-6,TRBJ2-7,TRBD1,CASRKGQGAWEQYF
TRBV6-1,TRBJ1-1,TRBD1,CASKPGQGKAFF
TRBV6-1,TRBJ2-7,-,CASSEIGVEQYF
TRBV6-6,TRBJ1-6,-,CASSPVGGNNSPLHF
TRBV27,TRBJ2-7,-,CASSLFFGGDLYF
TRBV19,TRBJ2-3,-,CASSIPYSNTQYF
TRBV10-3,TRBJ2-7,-,CAIARDTLSEQYF
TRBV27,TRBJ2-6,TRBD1,CASSSYRDRGSGGANVLTF
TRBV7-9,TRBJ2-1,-,CASSSTSRNEQFF
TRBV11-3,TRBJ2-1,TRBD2,CASSSGLAGVTEQFF
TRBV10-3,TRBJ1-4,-,CAIRGEETTNEKLFF
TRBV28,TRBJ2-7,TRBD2,CASSLTSVSYEQYF
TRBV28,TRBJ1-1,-,CASSLSTENTEAFF
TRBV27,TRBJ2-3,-,CASSLDGGSTDTQYF
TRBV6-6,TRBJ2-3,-,CASSYSETDTQYF
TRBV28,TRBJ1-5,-,CASSLPRVIAQPQHF
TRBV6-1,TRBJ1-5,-,CASEISNQPQHF
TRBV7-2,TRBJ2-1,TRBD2,CASSSRLAGNEQFF
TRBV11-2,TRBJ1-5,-,CASSFTQGPNQPQHF
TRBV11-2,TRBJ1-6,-,CASSLDPGQAAGSLHF
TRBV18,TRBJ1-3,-,CASSPDGQNSGNTIYF
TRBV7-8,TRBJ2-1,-,CASSRFTSNEQFF
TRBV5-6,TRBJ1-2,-,CASSLNRVYGYTF
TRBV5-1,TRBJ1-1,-,CASSLANRNTEAFF
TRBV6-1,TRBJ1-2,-,CASTLPTGWCTF